This entry lists 26 T cell receptor beta chains sequenced from one sample in a study of graft-versus-host responses after intestinal transplantation. These TCRs are of unknown antigen specificity. Profiling relied on immunoSEQ multiplex PCR, and the TCRdb table lists in-frame clones only, not all of them. The sample lists about 100,000 clones, roughly 84% occurring once. The material sequenced was unstimulated CD4+ T cells sorted from spleen or lymph node cells, taken before transplant. All receptors come from a human donor who was the organ donor for an intestinal transplant.

This clone appeared once. This chain links TRBV5-1 with TRBJ2-7; D not resolved. The CDR3 is 13 amino acids. The V end lost 1 base, the J end lost 3 bases, and 8 bases lay between the germline ends. Germline CDR1 SGHRS, CDR2 YFSETQ. The CDR3 is CASSLMSSYEQYF. CDR3 DNA sequence: TGCGCCAGCAGCTTGATGTCAAGCTACGAGCAGTACTTC. The full variable domain, completed using reference TRBV5-1 and TRBJ2-7, is KAGVTQTPRYLIKTRGQQVTLSCSPISGHRSVSWYQQTPGQGLQFLFEYFSETQRNKGNFPGRFSGRQFSNSRSEMNVSTLELGDSALYLCASSLMSSYEQYFGPGTRLTVT.

The rearrangement links TRBV28 to TRBJ1-4; no clear D gene. This CDR3 contains 14 residues. Germline V gives CDR1 MDHEN, CDR2 SYDVKM. V dropped 5 bases and J dropped 4 bases, with 11 bases sitting between them. Here the CDR3 reads CASSPNRFNEKLFF. The CDR3 DNA reads TGTGCCAGCAGTCCTAATAGATTTAATGAAAAACTGTTTTTT.

J is TRBJ1-5 and V is TRBV28; unclear D gene. The ends were cut back, 3 bases at V and 5 bases at J, with 5 bases in the middle. Germline CDR1 and CDR2: MDHEN and SYDVKM. The CDR3 totals 12 residues. CDR3 in amino acids: CASSFADQPQHF. CDR3 bases: TGTGCCAGCAGTTTCGCGGATCAGCCCCAGCATTTT.

The genes are TRBV10-3 and TRBJ1-1; no clear D. Germline V gene lookup returns CDR1 ENHRY and CDR2 SYGVKD. The length of the CDR3 is 12 residues. Trimming pared 7 bases from V and 6 bases from J, leaving 12 bases between. Written as DNA, the CDR3 is TGTGCCATCAACAGATCAGACGCTGAAGCTTTCTTT. It codes for CAINRSDAEAFF.

This chain uses TRBV7-3 with TRBJ1-5; D is perhaps TRBD1 (6 bases). This CDR3 spans 18 amino acids. The V end was cut by 2 bases, the J end by 5 bases, with 22 bases between. From germline, CDR1 is SGHTA and CDR2 FQGTGA. CDR3 amino acids: CASSLYTNWYRAHQPQHF. CDR3 DNA sequence: TGTGCCAGCAGCTTATACACGAATTGGTACAGGGCCCATCAGCCCCAGCATTTT.

The chain carries TRBV5-4 and TRBJ2-7; 8 bases are shared with TRBD1. Germline loops: CDR1 SGHNT, CDR2 YYREEE (reference sequence). J was trimmed by 4 bases and V by 4 bases; bases with no gene match: 13. The CDR3 loop spans 16 amino acids. Written as DNA, the CDR3 is TGTGCCAGCAGCAAGTGGACAGGGACCCATCAGTACGAGCAGTACTTC. Encoded protein: CASSKWTGTHQYEQYF.

The CDR3 DNA is TGTGCCAGCAGCGTAGAACAGGGAAACTATGGCTACACCTTC. Protein sequence: CASSVEQGNYGYTF. V and J are TRBV9 and TRBJ1-2, with a possible D match to TRBD1 (6 bases). Germline CDR1 is SGDLS and CDR2 is YYNGEE. CDR3 length: 14 amino acids. The V and J ends lost 0 bases and 2 bases respectively, with 8 bases between them.

The chain is built from TRBV6-1 and TRBJ1-3; possibly TRBD1 for D (6 bases). Germline-derived CDR1 and CDR2 are MNHNS and SASEGT. Deletions cut 5 bases from V and 0 bases from J, with 11 bases between. CDR3 length: 15 amino acids. The CDR3 nucleotides are TGTGCCAGCAGTACAGGGAAAGCCTCTGGAAACACCATATATTTT. Encoded protein: CASSTGKASGNTIYF.

This chain connects TRBV7-9 to TRBJ1-2; 11 positions agree with TRBD1. The length of the CDR3 is 16 residues. The V segment lost 5 bases and the J segment 7 bases; nucleotides outside the gene matches: 12. Germline V gene sequence: CDR1 SEHNR, CDR2 FQNEAQ (reference sequence). The DNA of the CDR3 is TGTGCCAGCAGCCTCCGGACAGGGGGCGTCCGGCTTGGCTACACCTTC. Its protein product is CASSLRTGGVRLGYTF.

The chain uses TRBV19 and TRBJ2-7; maybe TRBD1 (6 bases). Germline values: CDR1 LNHDA, CDR2 SQIVND (reference sequence). This CDR3 region has 17 residues. The V end lost 8 bases, the J end lost 0 bases, and 23 bases lay between the germline ends. The CDR3 DNA reads TGTGCCAGTCCCCGAGGGCCTGGGGGCCGGACCTCCTACGAGCAGTACTTC. Residues: CASPRGPGGRTSYEQYF.

The chain has TRBV2 and TRBJ2-1, with TRBD2 matching over 11 bases. Trimming cost V 4 bases and J 6 bases; bases outside gene matches: 5. Germline CDR1 is SNHLY and CDR2 is FYNNEI. The CDR3 runs 15 residues. CDR3 residues: CASSVIAGGRNEQFF. Here the CDR3 DNA reads TGTGCCAGCAGTGTTATAGCGGGGGGGCGCAATGAGCAGTTCTTC.

V usage is TRBV9 and J usage is TRBJ2-7, with 8 positions matching TRBD1. The CDR3 is made up of 14 amino acids. J lost 5 bases, V lost 2 bases, and 6 bases had no gene match. Germline V gives CDR1 SGDLS, CDR2 YYNGEE. This CDR3 reads CASSVGQGADEQYF. In nucleotides, the CDR3 is TGTGCCAGCAGCGTGGGGCAGGGGGCGGACGAGCAGTACTTC.

This clone was detected a few times. This CDR3 is also generated by other DNA sequences in the sample. V usage is TRBV5-1 and J usage is TRBJ1-5; perhaps TRBD1 as D (6 bases). The CDR3 is made up of 14 amino acids. V lost 0 bases and J lost 2, with 6 bases in between. From germline, CDR1 is SGHRS and CDR2 YFSETQ. The CDR3: CASSLEGGNQPQHF. The CDR3 DNA reads as TGCGCCAGCAGCTTGGAGGGGGGCAATCAGCCCCAGCATTTT. The complete variable domain, with remaining parts taken from reference TRBV5-1 and TRBJ1-5, reads KAGVTQTPRYLIKTRGQQVTLSCSPISGHRSVSWYQQTPGQGLQFLFEYFSETQRNKGNFPGRFSGRQFSNSRSEMNVSTLELGDSALYLCASSLEGGNQPQHFGDGTRLSIL.

The chain couples TRBV2 to TRBJ1-4; 10 nucleotides align to TRBD1. The J segment lost 8 bases and the V segment lost 10 bases, leaving 7 bases of the junction unmatched. CDR1 and CDR2 (germline): SNHLY, FYNNEI. The CDR3 has 13 residues. Here the CDR3 reads CATTGQGREKLFF. In DNA, the CDR3 is TGTGCCACCACGGGACAGGGGCGAGAAAAACTGTTTTTT.

The V gene is TRBV28, the J gene TRBJ2-2; no clear D. The V end was cut by 7 bases, the J end by 8 bases, with 11 bases between. CDR3 length: 12 residues. Germline CDR1 reads MDHEN; CDR2 reads SYDVKM. CDR3 nucleotides: TGTGCCAGCACCTGGCGGTGGGGGGAGCTGTTTTTT. Translating gives CASTWRWGELFF.

The chain employs TRBV11-1 and TRBJ2-3; 9 bases fit TRBD1. CDR3 size: 16 residues. Germline V lookup: CDR1 SGHAT, CDR2 FQDESV (reference sequence). Trimming cost V 5 bases and J 0 bases; bases outside gene matches: 6. Here the CDR3 reads CASSRGTGPSTDTQYF. CDR3 bases: TGTGCCAGCAGCCGAGGGACAGGGCCGAGCACAGATACGCAGTATTTT.

The chain employs TRBV30 and TRBJ1-5, with 7 bases fitting TRBD1. Germline CDR1 reads GTSNPN; CDR2 reads SVGIG (reference sequence). J lost 10 bases, V lost 1 base, and 7 bases had no gene match. The CDR3 spans 13 residues. The DNA for the CDR3 is TGTGCCTGGAGTGCAGGGGGGAACTTACCCCAGCATTTT. Translated: CAWSAGGNLPQHF.

V and J are TRBV11-2 and TRBJ2-7; no definite D call. V lost 2 bases and J lost 5, with 10 bases in between. CDR1 is SGHAT, CDR2 FQNNGV, per germline. The CDR3 runs to 13 residues. CDR3 region: CASSLSRSNEQYF. In nucleotides, the CDR3 is TGTGCCAGCAGCTTAAGTCGGAGTAACGAGCAGTACTTC.

V usage is TRBV6-5 and J usage is TRBJ2-5; 7 bases are a match to TRBD2. Losses at the gene ends were 6 bases for V and 5 bases for J; bases not matched to a gene: 6. The V gene's germline CDR1 is MNHEY and CDR2 SVGAGI. CDR3 length equals 13 residues. The CDR3 DNA sequence: TGTGCCAGCAGCCGGACTAGTTCCGAGACCCAGTACTTC. Protein sequence: CASSRTSSETQYF.

Comment on this clone: The junction departs from the called germline gene at one end, perhaps through a read error. This sequence joins TRBV5-6 and TRBJ1-1; D remains ambiguous. Germline V CDR1 and CDR2: SGHDT, YYEEEE. The CDR3 is 11 residues long. CDR3: CASSRGAGRAF. In DNA, the CDR3 is TGTGCCAGCAGCCGAGGAGCGGGGAGGGCTTTT.

This chain connects TRBV5-1 to TRBJ2-7, with D perhaps given as TRBD1 or TRBD2 (6 bases each). The length of the CDR3 is 14 residues. Germline CDR1 reads SGHRS; CDR2 reads YFSETQ. Trimming shortened V by 4 bases and J by 4 bases, and 15 bases separated the two germline ends. The CDR3 protein is CASSPNGGGYEQYF. The CDR3 coding sequence is TGCGCCAGCAGCCCGAATGGAGGGGGATACGAGCAGTACTTC.

The V call is TRBV20-1, the J call TRBJ2-7; D is unclear. The CDR3 covers 11 residues. Trimming stripped 4 bases from V and 3 bases from J, with 7 bases between. CDR1 and CDR2 (germline): DFQATT, SNEGSKA (reference sequence). The CDR3 region is CSAMLIYEQYF. The CDR3 DNA reads TGCAGTGCTATGCTAATCTACGAGCAGTACTTC.

The chain employs TRBV5-1 and TRBJ2-7, with D possibly matching TRBD1 (7 bases). The CDR3 consists of 15 residues. V was clipped by 5 bases and J by 2 bases, with 17 bases between them. Germline CDR1 SGHRS, CDR2 YFSETQ. The CDR3 sequence: CASSSQGGFTYEQYF. The CDR3 nucleotides read TGCGCCAGCAGTTCTCAGGGGGGCTTCACCTACGAGCAGTACTTC.

This clone appeared a few times. The rearrangement joins TRBV6-6 to TRBJ1-2, with unresolved D. Germline lookup yields CDR1 MNHNY and CDR2 SVGAGI (reference sequence). V lost 0 bases to trimming and J lost 9 bases, with 11 bases between them. The CDR3 extends over 13 amino acids. This chain's CDR3 is CASSYSRGRSYTF. The CDR3 DNA follows: TGTGCCAGCAGTTACTCCCGGGGTCGAAGCTACACCTTC.

Written as DNA, the CDR3 is TGTGCCAGCAGTGAATCGGGAGGGACCCAGTACTTC. Residues: CASSESGGTQYF. The rearrangement links TRBV25-1 to TRBJ2-5, with TRBD2 matching over 7 bases. From germline, CDR1 is MGHDK and CDR2 SYGVNS. Unmatched junction bases numbered 0, after V lost 1 base and J lost 7 bases. This CDR3 is 12 amino acids long.

This chain connects TRBV6-1 to TRBJ1-3; D possibly corresponds to TRBD1 (5 bases). Trimming pared 8 bases from V and 1 base from J, leaving 9 bases between. The CDR3 length is 13 residues. Germline loops: CDR1 MNHNS, CDR2 SASEGT. The CDR3 protein is CASDRGSGNTIYF. CDR3 bases: TGTGCCAGCGATAGGGGATCTGGAAACACCATATATTTT.